This paragraph covers one T cell receptor beta chain sequence. What this receptor recognizes is not known. No base-level quality is on record; no much larger clone is a single base apart. The cohort comprised around 700 healthy bone marrow donors. Cohort members were all nominally healthy when sampled, although unrecorded immune exposures were likely present. The donor tested CMV seronegative and was one of the 352 seronegative cohort members. Every donor gave a peripheral blood sample, and the peripheral blood mononuclear cells from that sample were used for TCR beta sequencing. The Qiagen DNeasy Blood Extraction Kit was used to extract genomic DNA from the blood cell samples. The source of the sample is a study of cytomegalovirus exposure and HLA in healthy donors (dated by TCRdb to between 2016 and 2019). As for the study more broadly: In an earlier analysis of roughly 500 of the donors, 276 Gb of sequence data and 117 million unique TCR beta sequences from 180 million or so T cells were reported. Several DR-DQ haplotypes were treated as single units for association and clustering because of strong linkage in the cohort. The later analysis used no new phenotypic data to find candidate immune exposures, relying instead on TCR beta sequences and their occurrence across donors. A later genetic analysis used genome-wide SNP genotypes for about 60% of the roughly 700 donors, treating that subset as a discovery cohort. Class I and class II HLA loci were covered by the typing at four-digit resolution. High-throughput TCR immunosequencing, statistical association of individual TCRs with disease status, and machine learning were combined to predict cytomegalovirus infection status. In a later analysis, previously published TCR beta repertoires from several hundred donors were re-analyzed and high-resolution HLA genotyping was added so that TCR occurrence patterns could be studied. About 280 gigabases of sequencing data and roughly 81 million unique TCR sequences made up an early release that covered over 550 HLA-typed donors. Of the 300 to 400 genotyped donors, over 65% fell in the genetic ancestry cluster associated with self-reported Caucasian donors. The aim of the study was to test whether cataloging public T cell receptors could identify signatures of past pathogen exposure. Besides the first cohort of roughly 700 subjects, a separate validation cohort made up of over 100 different subjects was used. The study used immunosequencing to profile the T cell repertoires of some 600 subjects and linked those repertoires to cytomegalovirus serostatus. Donor age, sex, ethnicity and CMV serostatus were compiled alongside the repertoire data. Every discovery cohort repertoire had been produced on one sequencing platform. Typing coverage varied by locus: about 620-630 donors for A, B, C, DRB1 and DQB1; approximately 500 for DQA1; more than 600 for DPA1; fewer than 480 for DPB1. Among about 400 genotyped donors of the cohort, an average of roughly 230,000 unique TCR beta nucleotide sequences was sequenced per donor, of which approximately 19% were non-productive. To decide whether each TCR beta V gene segment behaved as functional or pseudogenic, an earlier analysis of nearly 600 of the donors relied on high-throughput TCR beta sequencing. The paper's findings and limits, for the study overall: HLA typing was unavailable for some donors at each locus, so association tests used only the typed subset. According to a later analysis, TCR association rates differed among HLA loci, with DRB1 alleles showing the most associated TCRs and HLA-C alleles showing the fewest. For the cohort, immune exposure information was limited to CMV serostatus. In a later analysis, HLA-associated TCR beta chains were found to be more clonally expanded and to have lower generation probabilities than equally common non-associated chains. While some public TCRs were present in many individuals, most TCR sequences turned up only very rarely across donors. Because the 87-base-pair reads could not distinguish some IMGT-functional V segments, including TRBV6-2 and TRBV6-3, those segments were excluded. Some 16 rarely observed V segments, including chromosome 9 orphons, were excluded from the earlier analysis of a few hundred of the donors because counts were too low. A further reported finding was that TCR beta sequences accurately predicted the HLA-A and HLA-B alleles for most subjects in the first cohort. The classifier was reported to diagnose cytomegalovirus status with high specificity and sensitivity in both the original cohort and the validation cohort. Sequencing depth was assumed to be roughly uniform across donors in the presence/absence analyses, though that assumption may not hold. In a later genetic analysis, a missense DCLRE1C variant was associated with V-gene and J-gene trimming of TCR beta chains, and the association was replicated in an independent cohort. In an earlier analysis of roughly 500 of the donors, most TCR beta V segments appeared in productive rearrangements about 87% or about 30% of the time, broadly matching IMGT annotations. Assigning TCR associations to individual alleles was difficult when HLA alleles, especially DR and DQ, strongly co-occurred. It was suggested by the authors that the approach could potentially be generalized to other disease states and immunological phenotypes. In vitro tests confirmed that a few of the cytomegalovirus-associated TCR beta chains recognize cytomegalovirus antigens. Linkage disequilibrium might explain the correlated functional status among segregating V segments, but an unknown experimental factor could not be excluded. According to a later analysis, most CMV-associated TCR beta chains appeared to be HLA-restricted, and the HLA associations seemed to be driven largely by CMV exposure. This cohort had only TCR beta chains sequenced, and the lack of alpha or paired-chain data limited which features could be detected. A total of 150 to 200 TCR beta chains were listed by the study as associated with cytomegalovirus. In a later analysis, some 17,000 TCR beta sequences were associated with specific HLA alleles at a false discovery rate of 0.05. A later analysis reported that several top co-occurrence clusters appeared linked to parvovirus B19, influenza, CMV and Epstein-Barr virus. The sequencing pipeline was judged likely to have produced a cluster of highly shared sequence variants as a technical artifact. A later genetic analysis reported fewer N-insertions in productive TCRs among donors in an Asian-associated ancestry cluster than the 666-donor mean.

The library came from the immunoSEQ multiplex PCR assay. For the multiplex PCR, a mixture combining 60 forward primers for TCR Vbeta segments and 13 reverse primers for TCR Jbeta segments was used. Amplification of the CDR3 region of rearranged TCR beta genes was performed with a multiplex PCR assay on genomic DNA. Amplified TCR beta libraries were sequenced as 87-base-pair reads on the Illumina HiSeq System. The source study handled its data this way. A later analysis tallied 70 million to 100 million unique TCR beta chains across the 666 repertoires, and approximately 12 million of those chains were shared by two or more donors. Raw reads were error-corrected and collapsed into unique sequences with a nearest-neighbor algorithm that merged closely related sequences to remove PCR and sequencing errors. V, D and J gene segments were assigned by aligning CDR3 sequences to IMGT reference sequences. Each retained sequence needed at least a six-nucleotide match to both a V gene segment and a J gene segment. Rearrangements were classified as productive when the CDR3 lacked stop codons and remained in frame with V and J, and all other rearrangements were classified as non-productive. CDR3 was defined according to IMGT convention as the region running from the second conserved V-encoded cysteine to the conserved J-encoded phenylalanine. The earlier analysis of about 590 of the donors excluded sequences that lacked an unambiguous match to a single V gene segment. In an earlier analysis of some 590 of the donors, V segments were called functional above 56.7% productive rearrangements and were called segregating when the between-donor standard deviation exceeded 5%. A statistical classification framework was developed to diagnose cytomegalovirus status using the catalog of TCR beta chain sequences. In a later analysis, V and J genes were assigned by comparing TCR nucleotide sequences against IMGT/GENE-DB human TR gene sequences. Using the TCRdist pipeline, a later analysis assigned CDR3 sequences along with most-parsimonious VDJ recombination scenarios. In a later analysis, every TCR beta chain was defined by the combination of its CDR3 amino acid sequence and its V-gene family, and reads without a unique V-gene family were dropped. In a later analysis, around 650 highly shared, low-generation-probability nucleotide sequences were removed to address suspected cross-contamination and a sequencing artifact. A later analysis calculated a clonal expansion index for each public chain from normalized within-repertoire ranks of inferred template counts. In a later analysis, generation probabilities were computed with a VDJ recombination model fitted to out-of-frame rearrangements, and the resulting probabilities were checked against IGoR. A later analysis scored TCR-TCR, TCR-HLA and TCR-CMV co-occurrence with hypergeometric tests, applying a repertoire-size bias correction to TCR pairs. A later analysis estimated false discovery rates by permuting HLA or CMV assignments 20 times. In a later analysis, co-occurring TCRs were grouped using DBSCAN, with TCRdist sequence similarity added in when clustering inside HLA-allele-positive subsets. For co-occurrence clustering, repertoires with fewer than 30,000 or more than 120,000 public chains were excluded, along with four to six repertoires with anomalous nucleotide sharing. TCRdb obtained this table from immuneACCESS and retained in-frame rearrangements with V and J assigned. These tables miss some clones; where compared with another copy, unresolved V genes account for less than half of the shortfall, and the remainder is unexplained. Clonal size and the V and J genes are those of that table, whereas D and trimming came from the DNA. The sample includes around 200,000 clones, with around 85% observed a single time. Less than 2% of the sample is in the top ten clones.

Looking up the germline V gene (reference sequence) yields CDR1 MNHEY and CDR2 SMNVEV. Trimmed from V: 5 bases; trimmed from J: 0 bases; junction bases lacking a gene match: 4. Including the terminal cysteine and phenylalanine, the CDR3 comprises 15 residues. CDR3 DNA only is kept here, 45 bases in frame from base 1. The receptor's source is a man aged 45-65 years in good health and CMV-seronegative. This chain is built from TRBV27 and TRBJ2-3; the central 8 bases match TRBD1. Material: PBMCs. Here the CDR3 is given as CASSGQGPSTDTQYF. The nucleotides read TGTGCCAGCAGTGGACAGGGTCCTAGCACAGATACGCAGTATTTT.